Detailed here is one TCR beta chain. The table came from immunoSEQ multiplex PCR; TCRdb's copy has only in-frame clones and leaves some out. The data contain around 60,000 clones, about 88% of them seen just once; the ten biggest clones take up approximately 4.7%. These data originate in a study of technical replicates of blood from a few donors. Material for sequencing was PBMCs. The sequence derives from a human donor in good health. Some clones in this sample may be carry-over from other donors' samples.

This chain's CDR3 is CASSLISGDTQYF. CDR3 coding DNA: TGTGCCAGCAGCCTTATATCCGGGGATACGCAGTATTTT. V usage is TRBV7-8 and J usage is TRBJ2-3; D gene unclear. V lost 5 bases and J lost 6, with 12 bases in between. Germline CDR1 reads SGHVS; CDR2 reads FQNEAQ. The CDR3 runs to 13 residues.